This passage covers 30 T cell receptor beta chains from one sample sequenced in a study of PD-L1 blockade in urothelial cancer. Assay used: immunoSEQ multiplex PCR; TCRdb lists only in-frame clones, some missing. The sample lists roughly 63,000 clones; 81% were seen once. The time point denotes: pretreatment peripheral blood. The specimen was PBMCs, collected around atezolizumab (anti-PD-L1) treatment. Receptor source: a man aged 70 or older with urothelial cancer.

The rearrangement joins TRBV29-1 to TRBJ2-5; 7 nucleotides match TRBD2. The CDR3 loop spans 14 amino acids. V gave up 3 bases and J gave up 4 bases; unmatched junction bases: 8. Germline V gives CDR1 SQVTM, CDR2 ANQGSEA. CDR3 in amino acids: CSVDRGRSGETQYF. CDR3 nucleotide sequence: TGCAGCGTTGACCGCGGGAGAAGTGGAGAGACCCAGTACTTC.

CDR3 DNA sequence: TGTGCCTGGGGACAGGGGTCCTACAATGAGCAGTTCTTC. Protein product: CAWGQGSYNEQFF. This chain links TRBV30 with TRBJ2-1; 9 bases fit TRBD1. V shed 5 bases and J 1 base; nucleotides not matched to a gene: 0. The CDR3 extends over 13 amino acids. Germline CDR1 reads GTSNPN; CDR2 reads SVGIG (reference sequence).

The chain joins TRBV6-5 to TRBJ1-1; tentative D call: TRBD1 (6 bases). The CDR3 is 16 residues long. CDR1 and CDR2 (germline): MNHEY, SVGAGI. Trimming left V 2 bases short and J 10 bases short, with 23 bases between. The CDR3 protein is CASSYNGGGRERAAFF. The CDR3 coding sequence is TGTGCCAGCAGTTACAATGGGGGGGGGCGGGAAAGGGCAGCTTTCTTT.

This chain links TRBV5-1 with TRBJ1-1; D uncertain. Germline lookup yields CDR1 SGHRS and CDR2 YFSETQ. The CDR3 loop spans 14 amino acids. The V gene lost 4 bases and the J gene lost 6 bases, with 16 bases spanning the gap. The CDR3 protein is CASSTLTGQSEAFF. The CDR3 DNA sequence: TGCGCCAGCAGCACGCTGACGGGTCAATCTGAAGCTTTCTTT.

The J gene is TRBJ2-1, the V gene TRBV11-3; D gene uncertain. Germline lookup yields CDR1 SGHNT and CDR2 YENEEA. Trimming left V 1 base short and J 8 bases short, with 12 bases between. The CDR3 spans 14 residues. The CDR3 is CASSLVAVSDEQFF. CDR3 nucleotides: TGTGCCAGCAGCTTAGTGGCCGTTTCAGATGAGCAGTTCTTC.

Concerning this clone: A read error may produce the germline difference seen at one junction end. V is TRBV4-1 and J is TRBJ1-4; no clear D. Per the germline V gene, CDR1 is MGHRA and CDR2 is YSYEKL. The CDR3 is made up of 14 amino acids. The CDR3 bases are TGCGCCAGCAGCCAAGATGACACCAGGAAAAACCTGTTTTTT. It is translated as CASSQDDTRKNLFF.

The J gene is TRBJ2-1, the V gene TRBV19, with TRBD2 matching over 8 bases. Trimming removed 2 bases from V and 0 bases from J; junction bases left unmatched: 9. This CDR3 spans 18 amino acids. Germline V lookup: CDR1 LNHDA, CDR2 SQIVND (reference sequence). The CDR3 DNA reads as TGTGCCAGTAGTATACGGACTAGCTCACTAAGCTCCTACAATGAGCAGTTCTTC. Amino acid sequence: CASSIRTSSLSSYNEQFF.

This clone has more than one count but fewer than ten. The chain carries TRBV5-4 and TRBJ1-1, with 9 bases fitting TRBD1. In germline, CDR1 is SGHNT, CDR2 YYREEE (reference sequence). V trimming: 4 bases; J trimming: 0 bases; junction bases outside the gene matches: 7. There are 16 residues in the CDR3. The CDR3 loop is CASSTGTGYMNTEAFF. The DNA for the CDR3 is TGTGCCAGCAGCACCGGGACAGGGTACATGAACACTGAAGCTTTCTTT.

This chain connects TRBV6-1 to TRBJ1-5; weak D call: TRBD1 (5 bases). Per germline, CDR1 MNHNS and CDR2 SASEGT. V lost 2 bases and J lost 6, with 11 bases in between. This CDR3 comprises 14 residues. This chain's CDR3 is CASSEPREGQPQHF. CDR3 in DNA: TGTGCCAGCAGTGAACCCAGGGAGGGTCAGCCCCAGCATTTT.

The CDR3: CASSLVGTGLTGELFF. CDR3 DNA sequence: TGCGCCAGCAGCTTGGTCGGGACAGGGCTCACCGGGGAGCTGTTTTTT. This chain uses TRBV5-1 with TRBJ2-2, with 9 bases matching TRBD1. The V segment lost 0 bases and the J segment 4 bases; nucleotides outside the gene matches: 4. This CDR3 is built from 16 residues. Germline V gene sequence: CDR1 SGHRS, CDR2 YFSETQ.

The chain uses TRBV6-6 and TRBJ1-1, with 8 bases identical to TRBD1. V lost 6 bases and J lost 8; bases outside the gene matches: 11. The CDR3 has 14 amino acids. The germline V gene encodes CDR1 MNHNY and CDR2 SVGAGI (reference sequence). The CDR3 DNA sequence: TGTGCCAGCAGGCCTCCGGGACAGGACATAGAAGCTTTCTTT. Encoded protein: CASRPPGQDIEAFF.

This clone has a count of ten or more. The gene calls are TRBV5-1 and TRBJ1-1; 7 bases are shared with TRBD1. Germline lookup yields CDR1 SGHRS and CDR2 YFSETQ. The CDR3 length is 18 residues. Trimming took 2 bases from V and 1 from J; bases not matched to a gene: 14. The CDR3 DNA reads as TGCGCCAGCAGCTTCGACAGGGCAGTCGTTTCCAGGAACACTGAAGCTTTCTTT. Its translation: CASSFDRAVVSRNTEAFF.

The rearrangement joins TRBV28 to TRBJ2-2, with TRBD2 matching 8 bases. The germline CDR1 and CDR2 sequences are MDHEN and SYDVKM. The CDR3 covers 14 residues. The V gene end was trimmed by 4 bases and the J gene end by 7 bases; junction bases not matched to a gene: 5. The CDR3 nucleotides are TGTGCCAGCAGTTATGGACTAGCCGGCGGGGAGCTGTTTTTT. The encoded protein is CASSYGLAGGELFF.

The V gene is TRBV7-9, the J gene TRBJ2-5; weak D call: TRBD1 (6 bases). CDR1 SEHNR and CDR2 FQNEAQ come from the germline V gene (reference sequence). The V end was cut by 5 bases, the J end by 0 bases, with 13 bases between. The CDR3 consists of 15 residues. CDR3 DNA sequence: TGTGCCAGCAGCACCCTAGGACAGTACCAAGAGACCCAGTACTTC. This codes for CASSTLGQYQETQYF.

The chain joins TRBV5-1 to TRBJ2-7; TRBD2 matches 9 bases. The germline gives CDR1 SGHRS, CDR2 YFSETQ. V shed 3 bases, J shed 2 bases, and the junction held 6 bases outside the gene matches. This CDR3 spans 15 amino acids. CDR3: CASSSGAGGPYEQYF. The CDR3 bases are TGCGCCAGCAGCTCCGGGGCGGGAGGGCCCTACGAGCAGTACTTC.

The rearrangement joins TRBV6-4 to TRBJ2-3, with a tentative D call TRBD1 (5 bases). V lost 2 bases to trimming and J lost 3 bases, with 6 bases between them. CDR3 length equals 13 residues. Germline values: CDR1 MRHNA, CDR2 SNTAGT. The CDR3 region has the DNA TGTGCCAGCAGTGACCAGGGTACAGATACGCAGTATTTT. This encodes CASSDQGTDTQYF.

The chain recombines TRBV30 with TRBJ2-5, with TRBD1 matching over 9 bases. Germline V gene data show CDR1 as GTSNPN and CDR2 as SVGIG (reference sequence). There are 17 residues in the CDR3. The V gene end was trimmed by 3 bases and the J gene end by 7 bases; junction bases not matched to a gene: 18. The CDR3 nucleotides read TGTGCCTGGAGAGCTGCTTTGGACAGGGGAAAGGGTGGGACCCAGTACTTC. It encodes CAWRAALDRGKGGTQYF.

The chain uses TRBV5-6 and TRBJ2-5; D is perhaps TRBD2 (6 bases). Germline values: CDR1 SGHDT, CDR2 YYEEEE. The V gene lost 1 base and the J gene lost 5 bases, with 9 bases spanning the gap. This CDR3 contains 13 residues. The CDR3 DNA is TGTGCCAGCAGCTTGTATAGCGGTGAGACCCAGTACTTC. As protein: CASSLYSGETQYF.

This chain joins TRBV6-6 and TRBJ1-2; 8 bases align to TRBD1. Trimming removed 2 bases from V and 8 bases from J; junction bases left unmatched: 10. CDR3 length: 15 amino acids. The germline V gene has CDR1 MNHNY and CDR2 SVGAGI (reference sequence). The CDR3: CASSYPGQVFPGYTF. CDR3 DNA sequence: TGTGCCAGCAGTTACCCGGGACAGGTTTTTCCGGGCTACACCTTC.

V is TRBV6-1 and J is TRBJ1-4, with 10 nucleotides matching TRBD1. This CDR3 contains 13 residues. The J segment lost 8 bases and the V segment lost 7 bases, leaving 4 bases of the junction unmatched. In germline, CDR1 is MNHNS, CDR2 SASEGT. The DNA of the CDR3 is TGTGCCAGCAATGGACAGGGGGGGGAAAAACTGTTTTTT. Translated: CASNGQGGEKLFF.

A remark on this clone: Distinct nucleotide sequences in the sample also encode this CDR3. The chain carries TRBV5-1 and TRBJ2-5; maybe TRBD1 (6 bases). The CDR3 consists of 15 residues. Germline CDR1 SGHRS, CDR2 YFSETQ. Trimming pared 0 bases from V and 4 bases from J, leaving 13 bases between. CDR3 sequence: CASSLAPGVGETQYF. The CDR3 bases are TGCGCCAGCAGCTTGGCCCCAGGGGTTGGAGAGACCCAGTACTTC.

The chain is built from TRBV25-1 and TRBJ1-3; D perhaps matches TRBD1 (6 bases). From germline, CDR1 is MGHDK and CDR2 SYGVNS. The CDR3 sequence is 14 residues long. V was trimmed by 4 bases and J by 2 bases, leaving 9 bases between them. CDR3 bases: TGTGCCAGCAGTGGTAGGGACACTGGAAACACCATATATTTT. Its protein is CASSGRDTGNTIYF.

The J gene is TRBJ2-5, the V gene TRBV6-4; 8 positions match TRBD1. V shed 2 bases and J 5 bases; nucleotides not matched to a gene: 10. This CDR3 has 16 amino acids. Germline V gene sequence: CDR1 MRHNA, CDR2 SNTAGT. In DNA form, the CDR3 reads TGTGCCAGCAGTGACGTTTGGCGGGGACAGGAGGAGACCCAGTACTTC. It yields the protein CASSDVWRGQEETQYF.

The rearrangement uses TRBV27 and TRBJ1-5; possibly TRBD1 for D (5 bases). The CDR3 has 13 residues. Trimming pared 5 bases from V and 7 bases from J, leaving 12 bases between. The germline V gene has CDR1 MNHEY and CDR2 SMNVEV (reference sequence). The CDR3 loop is CASSPGWGQPQHF. The CDR3 DNA reads TGTGCCAGCAGTCCCGGGTGGGGCCAGCCCCAGCATTTT.

V gene TRBV5-1 combines with J gene TRBJ2-7; the match to TRBD2 covers 8 bases. V lost 3 bases and J lost 4; bases outside the gene matches: 6. The CDR3 runs to 14 residues. Per germline, CDR1 SGHRS and CDR2 YFSETQ. The CDR3, as DNA: TGCGCCAGCAGCTCCGGGACTAGGGCATACGAGCAGTACTTC. This gives the protein CASSSGTRAYEQYF.

This chain joins TRBV19 and TRBJ1-5; 7 positions match TRBD1. J lost 4 bases, V lost 6 bases, and 6 bases had no gene match. The germline V gene encodes CDR1 LNHDA and CDR2 SQIVND (reference sequence). The CDR3 runs 14 residues. CDR3 protein: CASSLQGRNQPQHF. Here the CDR3 DNA reads TGTGCCAGTAGCCTACAGGGGCGGAATCAGCCCCAGCATTTT. The full variable domain, in which reference TRBV19 and TRBJ1-5 provide the parts outside the CDR3, is DGGITQSPKYLFRKEGQNVTLSCEQNLNHDAMYWYRQDPGQGLRLIYYSQIVNDFQKGDIAEGYSVSREKKESFPLTVTSAQKNPTAFYLCASSLQGRNQPQHFGDGTRLSIL.

The V and J genes are TRBV30 and TRBJ1-5; no definite D call. The CDR3 is 12 amino acids. Per germline, CDR1 GTSNPN and CDR2 SVGIG (reference sequence). The V and J ends lost 3 bases and 5 bases respectively, with 8 bases between them. CDR3 sequence (DNA): TGTGCCTGGAGCGATCAGGATCAGCCCCAGCATTTT. It yields the protein CAWSDQDQPQHF.

The chain couples TRBV19 to TRBJ1-5; 8 nucleotides agree with TRBD1. Trimming at V came to 1 base and at J to 10 bases, leaving 21 bases not matched to a gene. The CDR3 has 19 residues. CDR1 is LNHDA and CDR2 is SQIVND in the germline V gene (reference sequence). The CDR3 coding sequence is TGTGCCAGTAGTATAGCTCCCCCGGGACAGGTTTTGTCCCCCGGACCCCAGCATTTT. Amino acid sequence: CASSIAPPGQVLSPGPQHF.

This clone was found a few times. V gene TRBV2 combines with J gene TRBJ2-7; 8 bases are shared with TRBD2. CDR1 and CDR2 (germline): SNHLY, FYNNEI. V shed 9 bases and J 7 bases; nucleotides not matched to a gene: 14. CDR3 length: 14 residues. In nucleotides, the CDR3 is TGTGCCAGTGGGGCGAGAGCGGGAGTGAAAGAGCAGTACTTC. It translates to CASGARAGVKEQYF.

The chain uses TRBV5-1 and TRBJ1-2, with a possible D match to TRBD1 (5 bases). The CDR3 is 14 residues long. Trimming took 4 bases from V and 4 from J, leaving 14 bases between them. In germline, CDR1 is SGHRS, CDR2 YFSETQ. CDR3 nucleotide sequence: TGCGCCAGCAGCATCCTCGGACAAGCCTATGGCTACACCTTC. This gives the protein CASSILGQAYGYTF.